Described below is a single T cell receptor beta chain sequence and its context. This clone has just a few counts. Its antigen is unknown. Base qualities were left out, and no much larger clone turns up one base away. This specimen's time point label, per the study, means: baseline before oral tofacitinib. Peripheral blood and lesional scalp punch biopsies were obtained from patients with alopecia areata. PBMCs were isolated by density centrifugation and stained for CD3, CD4 and CD8, and CD4+ and CD8+ T cells were sorted on a FACSAria. The library was built by means of the immunoSEQ multiplex PCR assay. For TCR sequencing, RNA was extracted from every sample and reverse transcribed into cDNA to serve as template. First-strand cDNA was synthesized using SuperScript III with a 2:1 mix of oligo-dT and random hexamers. A synthetic immune receptor repertoire was used to measure amplification bias, and any remaining bias was corrected computationally. Regarding the original processing steps: After raw reads were preprocessed to remove errors, the CDR3 was defined following IMGT conventions as running from the conserved cysteine to phenylalanine. Clonality was computed as 1 minus the Shannon entropy, with the entropy normalized by log2 of the number of productive unique TCRs. Whether scalp clones were CD4 or CD8 was inferred by matching scalp TCRbeta sequences against CD4 and CD8 repertoires sorted from blood. The source is immuneACCESS, and TCRdb retained only in-frame sequences with V and J called. Part of the clones is not carried over; for the studies checked, unresolved V genes explain less than half of this, and the remainder is unexplained. V and J calls and clone size are as listed in that table; D and trimming were resolved from the DNA. For this sample there are about 69,000 clones; roughly 60% appear just once. Of the sample, around a sixth is held by the ten largest clones.

The entry originates in a study of CD8+ T cells in alopecia areata (dated by TCRdb to between 2017 and 2018). About the full investigation: The treated patients, all with moderate-to-severe alopecia areata, were enrolled in an open-label pilot trial of oral tofacitinib given at 5 to 10 mg twice daily. Scalp clonality was compared across normal scalp (n=4), patchy alopecia areata scalp (n=8), and alopecia totalis/universalis scalp (n=8). Patients received tofacitinib for 6 to 18 months and were then followed off drug for 6 months to check for delayed response and recurrence. RNA was extracted with the PAXgene miRNA kit for fixed scalp, the miRNeasy kit for PBMCs, and the RNeasy kit for mouse skin. Patients on tofacitinib were biopsied at baseline and after 4 and 24 weeks of treatment, and several of the patients also had a later scalp biopsy. Scalp tissue and sorted CD4+ and CD8+ peripheral blood T cells from patchy and totalis/universalis alopecia areata patients and from healthy controls were covered by human TCRbeta sequencing. TCRbeta CDR3 regions were amplified by immunoSEQ multiplex PCR with 35 Vbeta forward and 13 Jbeta reverse primers. In both human patients and the C3H/HeJ mouse model, the study applied high-throughput TCRbeta sequencing to look at T cell clonal expansion in alopecia areata.

What the research found in general, with its limitations: Compared with mice, TCR sequences shared between patients were less clear, possibly partly because of HLA diversity across the patient population. Compared with normal scalp, lesional scalp, particularly in alopecia totalis/universalis, had higher clonality and more expanded CD8+ clones, which suggests antigenic drive. Scalp TCR repertoire analysis is complicated because resident alphabeta T cells in normal human skin are also sequenced, whereas mouse skin is dominated by gammadelta T cells.

Unmatched junction bases come to 4, with V trimmed by 6 bases and J by 0 bases. Sequences SQVTM (CDR1) and ANQGSEA (CDR2) are obtained from the germline V gene. The CDR3, from cysteine to phenylalanine, totals 14 residues. Here the CDR3 DNA is all that survives: 42 bases in frame from base 1. The chain uses TRBV29-1 and TRBJ2-7; 11 central bases correspond to TRBD2. The TCR sequence derives from a human donor with alopecia areata. Sequenced here: CD8+ T cells sorted from blood, sampled at week 0. The CDR3 reads as follows: CSVVGLAGSYEQYF. The sequence in DNA is TGCAGCGTCGTCGGACTAGCGGGCTCCTACGAGCAGTACTTC.